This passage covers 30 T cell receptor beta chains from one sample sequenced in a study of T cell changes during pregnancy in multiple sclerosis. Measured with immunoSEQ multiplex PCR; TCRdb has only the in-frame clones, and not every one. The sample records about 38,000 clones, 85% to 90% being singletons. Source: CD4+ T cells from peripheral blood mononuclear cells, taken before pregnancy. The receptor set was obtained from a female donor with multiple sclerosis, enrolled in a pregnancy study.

The CDR3 loop is CASSPDRAKNQPQHF. CDR3 bases: TGTGCCAGCTCACCCGACAGGGCCAAAAATCAGCCCCAGCATTTT. The J gene is TRBJ1-5, the V gene TRBV18, with 7 bases lining up with TRBD1. Trimming cost V 3 bases and J 4 bases; bases outside gene matches: 6. This CDR3 is 15 amino acids long. The germline V gene encodes CDR1 KGHSH and CDR2 LQKENI.

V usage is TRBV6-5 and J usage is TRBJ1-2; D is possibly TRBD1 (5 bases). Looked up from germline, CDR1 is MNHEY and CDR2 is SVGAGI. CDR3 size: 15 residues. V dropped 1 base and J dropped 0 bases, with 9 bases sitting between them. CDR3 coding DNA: TGTGCCAGCAGTTACTACAGGTCCCCTAACTATGGCTACACCTTC. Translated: CASSYYRSPNYGYTF.

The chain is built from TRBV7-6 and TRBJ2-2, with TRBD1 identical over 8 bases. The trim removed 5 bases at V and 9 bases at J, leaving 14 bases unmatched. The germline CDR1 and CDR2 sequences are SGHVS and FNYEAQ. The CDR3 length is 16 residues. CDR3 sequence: CASSPLTGEMLRELFF. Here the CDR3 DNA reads TGTGCCAGCAGCCCCCTGACAGGGGAGATGTTAAGGGAGCTGTTTTTT.

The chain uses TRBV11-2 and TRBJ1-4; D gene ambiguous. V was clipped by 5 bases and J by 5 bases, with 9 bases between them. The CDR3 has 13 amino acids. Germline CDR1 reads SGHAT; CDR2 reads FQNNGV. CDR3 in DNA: TGTGCCAGCAGCCTATTCGAAAATGAAAAACTGTTTTTT. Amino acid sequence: CASSLFENEKLFF.

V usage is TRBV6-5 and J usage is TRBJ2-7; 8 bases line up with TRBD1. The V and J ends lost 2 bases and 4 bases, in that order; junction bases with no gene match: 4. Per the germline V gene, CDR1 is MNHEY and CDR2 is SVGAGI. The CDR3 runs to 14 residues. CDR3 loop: CASSYGQGTYEQYF. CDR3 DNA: TGTGCCAGCAGTTACGGACAGGGTACGTACGAGCAGTACTTC.

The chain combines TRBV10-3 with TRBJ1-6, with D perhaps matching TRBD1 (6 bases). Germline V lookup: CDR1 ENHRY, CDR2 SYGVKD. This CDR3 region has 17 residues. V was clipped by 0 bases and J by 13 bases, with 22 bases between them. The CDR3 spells CAISESGGGAWATPLHF. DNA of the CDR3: TGTGCCATCAGTGAGTCGGGGGGGGGCGCTTGGGCCACCCCCCTCCACTTT.

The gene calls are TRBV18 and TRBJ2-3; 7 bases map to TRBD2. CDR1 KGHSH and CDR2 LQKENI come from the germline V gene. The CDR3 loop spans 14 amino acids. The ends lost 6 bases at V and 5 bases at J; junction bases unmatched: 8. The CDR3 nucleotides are TGTGCCAGCTCGCCGGTTGGGGGGGAAGATACGCAGTATTTT. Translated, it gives CASSPVGGEDTQYF.

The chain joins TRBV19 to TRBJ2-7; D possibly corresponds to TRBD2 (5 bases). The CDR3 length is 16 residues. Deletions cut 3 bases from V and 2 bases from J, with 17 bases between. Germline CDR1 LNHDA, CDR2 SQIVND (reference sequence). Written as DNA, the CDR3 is TGTGCCAGTAGTATGGGGAGCAACCGATTCCCCTACGAGCAGTACTTC. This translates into CASSMGSNRFPYEQYF.

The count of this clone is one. This CDR3 is CASSAGWTNEQYF. DNA of the CDR3: TGTGCCAGCAGCGCAGGGTGGACCAACGAGCAGTACTTC. This sequence joins TRBV5-6 and TRBJ2-7; tentatively, D is TRBD1 (5 bases). The V gene's germline CDR1 is SGHDT and CDR2 YYEEEE. This CDR3 is 13 amino acids long. Trimming removed 4 bases from V and 5 bases from J, with 13 bases in between.

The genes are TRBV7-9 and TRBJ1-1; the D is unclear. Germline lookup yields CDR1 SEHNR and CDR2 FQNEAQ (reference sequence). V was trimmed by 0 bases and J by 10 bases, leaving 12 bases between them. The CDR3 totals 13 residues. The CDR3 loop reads CASSLAANLRAFF. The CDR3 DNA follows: TGTGCCAGCAGCTTAGCTGCGAACCTGCGAGCTTTCTTT.

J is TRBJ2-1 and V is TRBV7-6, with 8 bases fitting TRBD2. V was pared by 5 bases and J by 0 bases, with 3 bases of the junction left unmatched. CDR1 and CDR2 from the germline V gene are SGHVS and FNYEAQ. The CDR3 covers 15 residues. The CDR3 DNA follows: TGTGCCAGCAGCGTGCGGGGGGACTCCTACAATGAGCAGTTCTTC. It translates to CASSVRGDSYNEQFF. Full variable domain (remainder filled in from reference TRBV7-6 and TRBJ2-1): GAGVSQSPRYKVTKRGQDVALRCDPISGHVSLYWYRQALGQGPEFLTYFNYEAQQDKSGLPNDRFSAERPEGSISTLTIQRTEQRDSAMYRCASSVRGDSYNEQFFGPGTRLTVL.

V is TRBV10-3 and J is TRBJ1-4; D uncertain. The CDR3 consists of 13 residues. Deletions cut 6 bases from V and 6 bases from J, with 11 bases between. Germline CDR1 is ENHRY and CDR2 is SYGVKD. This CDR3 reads CAISGGRDEKLFF. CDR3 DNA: TGTGCCATCAGCGGAGGCAGAGATGAAAAACTGTTTTTT.

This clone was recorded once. The CDR3 DNA follows: TGCGCCAGCCGGTCCAACACCGGGGAGCTGTTTTTT. Translation gives CASRSNTGELFF. The chain employs TRBV5-1 and TRBJ2-2, with unresolved D. There are 12 residues in the CDR3. Germline-derived CDR1 and CDR2 are SGHRS and YFSETQ. The V end lost 7 bases, the J end lost 2 bases, and 6 bases lay between the germline ends.

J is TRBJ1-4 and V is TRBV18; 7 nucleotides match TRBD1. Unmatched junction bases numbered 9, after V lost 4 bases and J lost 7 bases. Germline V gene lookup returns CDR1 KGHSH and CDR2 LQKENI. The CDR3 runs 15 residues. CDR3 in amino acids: CASSRSTGLGEKLFF. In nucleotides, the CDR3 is TGTGCCAGCTCACGATCGACAGGGTTGGGTGAAAAACTGTTTTTT.

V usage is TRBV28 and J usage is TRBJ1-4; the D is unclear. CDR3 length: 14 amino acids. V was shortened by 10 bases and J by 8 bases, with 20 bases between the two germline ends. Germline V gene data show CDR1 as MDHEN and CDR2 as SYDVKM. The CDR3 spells CAIQIGGLREKLFF. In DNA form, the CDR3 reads TGTGCCATTCAGATCGGAGGTTTACGGGAAAAACTGTTTTTT. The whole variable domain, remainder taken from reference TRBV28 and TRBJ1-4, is DVKVTQSSRYLVKRTGEKVFLECVQDMDHENMFWYRQDPGLGLRLIYFSYDVKMKEKGDIPEGYSVSREKKERFSLILESASTNQTSMYLCAIQIGGLREKLFFGSGTQLSVL.

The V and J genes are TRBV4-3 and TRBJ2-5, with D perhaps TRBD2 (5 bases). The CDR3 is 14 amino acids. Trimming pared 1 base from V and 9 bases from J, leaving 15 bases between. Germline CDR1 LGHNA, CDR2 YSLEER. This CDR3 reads CASSQVGARGPQYF. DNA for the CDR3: TGCGCCAGCAGCCAAGTGGGTGCTCGAGGGCCCCAGTACTTC.

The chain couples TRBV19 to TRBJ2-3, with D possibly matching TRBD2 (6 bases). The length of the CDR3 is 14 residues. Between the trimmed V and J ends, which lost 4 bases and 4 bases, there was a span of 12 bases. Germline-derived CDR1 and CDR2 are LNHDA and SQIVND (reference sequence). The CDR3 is CASSTVSGADTQYF. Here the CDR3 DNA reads TGTGCCAGTAGTACCGTGTCGGGGGCAGATACGCAGTATTTT.

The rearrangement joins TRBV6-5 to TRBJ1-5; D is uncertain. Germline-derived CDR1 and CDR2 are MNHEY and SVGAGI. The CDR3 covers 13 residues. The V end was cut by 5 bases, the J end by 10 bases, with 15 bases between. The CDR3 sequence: CASSRHPLLPQHF. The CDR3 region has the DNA TGTGCCAGCAGTCGTCATCCGTTACTACCCCAGCATTTT.

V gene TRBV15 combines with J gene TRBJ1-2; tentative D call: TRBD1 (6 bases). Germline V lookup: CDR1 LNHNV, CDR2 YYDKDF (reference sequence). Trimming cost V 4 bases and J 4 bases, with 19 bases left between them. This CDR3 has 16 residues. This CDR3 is CATSKGGWGGSYGYTF. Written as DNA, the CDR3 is TGTGCCACCAGCAAAGGAGGGTGGGGGGGCAGCTATGGCTACACCTTC.

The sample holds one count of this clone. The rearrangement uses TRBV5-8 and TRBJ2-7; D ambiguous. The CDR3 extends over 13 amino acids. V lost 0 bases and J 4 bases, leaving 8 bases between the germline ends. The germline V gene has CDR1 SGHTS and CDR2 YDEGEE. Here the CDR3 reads CASSLVFGYEQYF. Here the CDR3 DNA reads TGTGCCAGCAGCTTGGTGTTCGGTTACGAGCAGTACTTC.

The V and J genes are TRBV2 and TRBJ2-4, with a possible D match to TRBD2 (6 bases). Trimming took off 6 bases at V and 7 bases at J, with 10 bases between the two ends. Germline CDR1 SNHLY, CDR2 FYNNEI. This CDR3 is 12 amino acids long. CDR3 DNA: TGTGCCAGCAGCCCTGGAGGGAACATTCAGTACTTC. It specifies CASSPGGNIQYF.

The CDR3 DNA is TGTGCCAGCAGCTCGGGATTTAGTTCTAACTATGGCTACACCTTC. This sequence encodes CASSSGFSSNYGYTF. V and J are TRBV7-2 and TRBJ1-2, with no clear D. This CDR3 is 15 amino acids long. Germline CDR1 reads SGHTA; CDR2 reads FQGNSA. The V end was cut by 4 bases, the J end by 0 bases, with 12 bases between.

DNA for the CDR3: TGCAGTGGCCTGGACAGGTACGAGCAGTACTTC. Translating gives CSGLDRYEQYF. The V call is TRBV20-1, the J call TRBJ2-7; TRBD1 agrees at 7 bases. V shed 7 bases, J shed 4 bases, and the junction held 4 bases outside the gene matches. The CDR3 totals 11 residues. The germline CDR1 and CDR2 sequences are DFQATT and SNEGSKA (reference sequence).

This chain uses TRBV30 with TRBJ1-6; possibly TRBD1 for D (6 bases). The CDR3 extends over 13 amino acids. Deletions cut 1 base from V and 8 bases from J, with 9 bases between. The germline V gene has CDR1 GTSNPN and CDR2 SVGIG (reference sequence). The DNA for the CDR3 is TGTGCCTGGAGTGCGCGACAGGATTCACCCCTCCACTTT. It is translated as CAWSARQDSPLHF. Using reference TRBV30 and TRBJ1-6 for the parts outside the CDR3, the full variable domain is SQTIHQWPATLVQPVGSPLSLECTVEGTSNPNLYWYRQAAGRGLQLLFYSVGIGQISSEVPQNLSASRPQDRQFILSSKKLLLSDSGFYLCAWSARQDSPLHFGNGTRLTVT.

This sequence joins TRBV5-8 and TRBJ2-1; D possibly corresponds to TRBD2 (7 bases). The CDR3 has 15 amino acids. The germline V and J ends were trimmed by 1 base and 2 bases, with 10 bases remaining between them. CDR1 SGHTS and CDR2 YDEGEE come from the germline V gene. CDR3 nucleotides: TGTGCCAGCAGCTTGCGCGGGGGCGCCTACAATGAGCAGTTCTTC. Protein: CASSLRGGAYNEQFF.

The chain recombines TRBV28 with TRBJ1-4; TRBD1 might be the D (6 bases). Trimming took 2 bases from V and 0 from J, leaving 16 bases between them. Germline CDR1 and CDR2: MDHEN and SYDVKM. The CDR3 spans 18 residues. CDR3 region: CASSLPGTSPATNEKLFF. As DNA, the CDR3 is TGTGCCAGCAGTTTACCCGGGACATCACCAGCAACTAATGAAAAACTGTTTTTT.

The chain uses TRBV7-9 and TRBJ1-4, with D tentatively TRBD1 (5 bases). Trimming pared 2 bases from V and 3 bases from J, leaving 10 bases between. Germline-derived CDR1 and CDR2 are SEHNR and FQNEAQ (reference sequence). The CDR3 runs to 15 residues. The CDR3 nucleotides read TGTGCCAGCAGCTTACAGGGCTGGCCTAATGAAAAACTGTTTTTT. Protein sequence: CASSLQGWPNEKLFF. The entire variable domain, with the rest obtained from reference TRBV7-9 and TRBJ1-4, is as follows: DTGVSQNPRHKITKRGQNVTFRCDPISEHNRLYWYRQTLGQGPEFLTYFQNEAQLEKSRLLSDRFSAERPKGSFSTLEIQRTEQGDSAMYLCASSLQGWPNEKLFFGSGTQLSVL.

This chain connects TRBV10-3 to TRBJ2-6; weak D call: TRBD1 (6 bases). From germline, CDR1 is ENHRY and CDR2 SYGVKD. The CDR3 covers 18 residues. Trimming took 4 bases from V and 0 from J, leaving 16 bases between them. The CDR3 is CAISALQGPRSGANVLTF. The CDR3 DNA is TGTGCCATCAGTGCTCTACAGGGTCCCCGCTCTGGGGCCAACGTCCTGACTTTC.

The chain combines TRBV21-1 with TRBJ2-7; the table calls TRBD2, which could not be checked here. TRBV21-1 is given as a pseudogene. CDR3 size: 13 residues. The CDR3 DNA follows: TGTGCCAGCAGCTCTCCCACCTATAATGAGCAGTACTTC. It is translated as CASSSPTYNEQYF.

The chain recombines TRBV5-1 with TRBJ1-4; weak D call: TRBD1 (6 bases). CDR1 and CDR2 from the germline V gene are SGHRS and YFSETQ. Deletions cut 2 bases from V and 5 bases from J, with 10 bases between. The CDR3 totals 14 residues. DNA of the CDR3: TGCGCCAGCAGCTTCACAGGGAACAATGAAAAACTGTTTTTT. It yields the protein CASSFTGNNEKLFF. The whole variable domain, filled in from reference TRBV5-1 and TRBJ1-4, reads KAGVTQTPRYLIKTRGQQVTLSCSPISGHRSVSWYQQTPGQGLQFLFEYFSETQRNKGNFPGRFSGRQFSNSRSEMNVSTLELGDSALYLCASSFTGNNEKLFFGSGTQLSVL.